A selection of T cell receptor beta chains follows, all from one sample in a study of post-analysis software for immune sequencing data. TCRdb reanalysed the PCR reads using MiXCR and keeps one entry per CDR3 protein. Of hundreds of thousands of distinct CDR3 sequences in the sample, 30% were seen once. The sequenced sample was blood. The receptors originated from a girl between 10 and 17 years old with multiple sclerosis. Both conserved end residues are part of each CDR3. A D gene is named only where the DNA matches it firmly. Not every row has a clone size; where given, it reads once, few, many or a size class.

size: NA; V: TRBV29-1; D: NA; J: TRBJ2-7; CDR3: CSVAPKAHSYEQYF; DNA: TGCAGCGTTGCCCCCAAGGCGCACTCCTACGAGCAGTACTTC
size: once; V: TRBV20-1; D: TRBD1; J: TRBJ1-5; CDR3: CSARGTGNQLQHF; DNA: TGCAGTGCTAGAGGGACAGGAAATCAGCTCCAGCATTTT
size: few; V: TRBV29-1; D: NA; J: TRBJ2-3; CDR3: CSVDLDSSTDTQYF; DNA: TGCAGCGTTGATCTGGACAGTAGCACAGATACGCAGTATTTT
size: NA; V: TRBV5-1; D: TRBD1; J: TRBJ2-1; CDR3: CASSSIGTGNNEQFF; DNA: TGCGCCAGCAGTTCGATCGGGACAGGGAACAATGAGCAGTTCTTC
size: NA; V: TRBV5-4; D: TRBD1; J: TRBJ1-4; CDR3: CASSRDRGYEKLFF; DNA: TGTGCCAGCAGCCGCGACAGGGGATATGAAAAACTGTTTTTT
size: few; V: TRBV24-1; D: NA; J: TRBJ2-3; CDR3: CATSDLRTDTQYF; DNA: TGTGCCACCAGTGATTTGCGGACAGATACGCAGTATTTT
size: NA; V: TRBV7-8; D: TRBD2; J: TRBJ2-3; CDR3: CASSSLAGGDTQYF; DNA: TGTGCCAGCAGCTCCCTGGCGGGGGGAGATACGCAGTATTTT
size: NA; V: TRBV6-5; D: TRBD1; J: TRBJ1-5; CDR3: CASSYGLPGGAGQPQHF; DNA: TGTGCCAGCAGTTACGGGCTCCCAGGGGGCGCGGGTCAGCCCCAGCATTTT
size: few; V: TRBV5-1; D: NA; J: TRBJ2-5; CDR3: CASSPAGAQETQYF; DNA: TGCGCCAGCAGCCCAGCCGGGGCTCAAGAGACCCAGTACTTC
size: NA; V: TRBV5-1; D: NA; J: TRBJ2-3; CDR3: CASSLADTFVGNTQYF; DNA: TGCGCCAGCAGCTTAGCGGATACTTTTGTGGGGAATACGCAGTATTTT
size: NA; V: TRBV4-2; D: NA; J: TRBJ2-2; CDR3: CASSPRFGELFF; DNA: TGTGCCAGCAGCCCAAGATTTGGGGAGCTGTTTTTT
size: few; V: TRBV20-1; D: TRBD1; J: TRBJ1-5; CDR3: CSAQRTGDQPQHF; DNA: TGCAGTGCTCAGCGGACAGGGGATCAGCCCCAGCATTTT
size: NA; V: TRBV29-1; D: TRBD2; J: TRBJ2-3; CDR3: CSVDLLGLAGNTQYF; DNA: TGCAGCGTTGATCTCTTGGGACTAGCGGGCAATACGCAGTATTTT